These 21 T cell receptor beta chains originate from one sample sequenced in a study of blood T cell repertoires in COVID-19. Profiling relied on immunoSEQ multiplex PCR, and the TCRdb table lists in-frame clones only, not all of them. The sample records 300,000 or so clones, 90% being singletons. The source material was PBMCs or T cells enriched from blood (not recorded which). Every receptor here comes from a man between 60 and 70 years old who had recovered from COVID-19.

The V gene is TRBV18, the J gene TRBJ2-2, with TRBD1 identical over 7 bases. Germline values: CDR1 KGHSH, CDR2 LQKENI. The junction had 1 base not matched to a gene; V was cut back by 0 bases and J by 3 bases. This CDR3 spans 15 amino acids. The CDR3 DNA reads TGTGCCAGCTCACCACCGGGACAGCACACCGGGGAGCTGTTTTTT. This gives the protein CASSPPGQHTGELFF.

The gene calls are TRBV10-1 and TRBJ2-1, with D maybe TRBD1 (5 bases). Germline CDR1 and CDR2: WNHNN and SYGVQD (reference sequence). V was pared by 2 bases and J by 4 bases, with 9 bases between. The CDR3 is 14 residues long. The CDR3 reads CASSEAGRYNEQFF. CDR3 nucleotides: TGCGCCAGCAGTGAGGCAGGGCGGTACAATGAGCAGTTCTTC.

The chain employs TRBV7-8 and TRBJ2-2, with D possibly matching TRBD2 (6 bases). Germline V gene data show CDR1 as SGHVS and CDR2 as FQNEAQ. V gave up 5 bases and J gave up 1 base, with 14 bases separating them. The CDR3 extends over 16 amino acids. The CDR3 DNA sequence: TGTGCCAGCAGCCGAGAGGGGACTCAGAACACCGGGGAGCTGTTTTTT. It yields the protein CASSREGTQNTGELFF.

This chain uses TRBV7-3 with TRBJ2-1; D ambiguous. Germline values: CDR1 SGHTA, CDR2 FQGTGA. V was shortened by 0 bases and J by 0 bases, with 9 bases between the two germline ends. The CDR3 extends over 16 amino acids. The CDR3 sequence: CASSLTSSSSYNEQFF. CDR3 in DNA: TGTGCCAGCAGCTTAACCTCCTCGAGCTCCTACAATGAGCAGTTCTTC.

The V gene is TRBV6-1, the J gene TRBJ2-7; TRBD2 is a possible D gene (6 bases). The germline gives CDR1 MNHNS, CDR2 SASEGT. Trimming left V 0 bases short and J 10 bases short, with 16 bases between. The CDR3 spans 14 residues. CDR3 protein: CASSEARGLRDQYF. The CDR3 DNA reads TGTGCCAGCAGTGAAGCGCGGGGACTCAGAGATCAGTACTTC.

This clone came up once. This CDR3 is CASSIGQGNYGYTF. The CDR3 DNA reads as TGTGCCAGTAGTATAGGACAGGGTAACTATGGCTACACCTTC. The rearrangement uses TRBV19 and TRBJ1-2; 7 bases are shared with TRBD1. The length of the CDR3 is 14 residues. The trim removed 1 base at V and 1 base at J, leaving 0 bases unmatched. Germline V gives CDR1 LNHDA, CDR2 SQIVND (reference sequence). The whole variable domain, filled in from reference TRBV19 and TRBJ1-2, reads DGGITQSPKYLFRKEGQNVTLSCEQNLNHDAMYWYRQDPGQGLRLIYYSQIVNDFQKGDIAEGYSVSREKKESFPLTVTSAQKNPTAFYLCASSIGQGNYGYTFGSGTRLTVV.

The V call is TRBV3-1 (or the pseudogene TRBV3-2), the J call TRBJ1-2; D call uncertain. This CDR3 region has 15 residues. V lost 4 bases, J lost 4 bases, and 16 bases lay in between. CDR1 LGHDT and CDR2 YNNKEL come from the germline V gene (reference sequence). In DNA, the CDR3 is TGTGCCAGCAGCCGTCGGGAACCGTCTCGCTATGGCTACACCTTC. Its translation is CASSRREPSRYGYTF.

The chain carries TRBV5-4 and TRBJ1-5, with D possibly being TRBD1 (6 bases). CDR3 length: 19 amino acids. Trimming removed 4 bases from V and 3 bases from J, with 26 bases in between. Germline V gives CDR1 SGHNT, CDR2 YYREEE (reference sequence). CDR3: CASSGMPGHQKGSNQPQHF. In DNA, the CDR3 is TGTGCCAGCAGCGGAATGCCGGGACATCAGAAGGGTTCCAATCAGCCCCAGCATTTT.

This chain links TRBV19 with TRBJ2-5, with a tentative D call TRBD1 (7 bases). This CDR3 is built from 15 residues. The germline CDR1 and CDR2 sequences are LNHDA and SQIVND (reference sequence). V was trimmed by 5 bases and J by 5 bases, leaving 18 bases between them. The DNA for the CDR3 is TGTGCCAGTAGTCCCGACAGGGAGGATTGGGAGACCCAGTACTTC. Its translation: CASSPDREDWETQYF.

This chain links TRBV19 with TRBJ1-1; the match to TRBD1 covers 7 bases. Germline V gene data show CDR1 as LNHDA and CDR2 as SQIVND (reference sequence). Trimming removed 8 bases from V and 6 bases from J; junction bases left unmatched: 6. The CDR3 runs to 12 residues. CDR3: CASQGGNAEAFF. In nucleotides, the CDR3 is TGTGCCAGTCAGGGGGGAAACGCTGAAGCTTTCTTT. Combining the CDR3 with reference TRBV19 and TRBJ1-1 gives the whole variable domain DGGITQSPKYLFRKEGQNVTLSCEQNLNHDAMYWYRQDPGQGLRLIYYSQIVNDFQKGDIAEGYSVSREKKESFPLTVTSAQKNPTAFYLCASQGGNAEAFFGQGTRLTVV.

The chain links TRBV20-1 to TRBJ1-3; perhaps TRBD1 as D (5 bases). CDR3 size: 14 residues. Germline V CDR1 and CDR2: DFQATT, SNEGSKA (reference sequence). Between the trimmed V and J ends, which lost 3 bases and 6 bases, there was a span of 15 bases. The CDR3 sequence is CSASPLAGSNTIYF. CDR3 DNA sequence: TGCAGTGCTAGTCCCCTGGCAGGGTCAAACACCATATATTTT.

This chain links TRBV7-9 with TRBJ2-5; TRBD1 matches at 10 bases. CDR3 length equals 15 residues. Germline loops: CDR1 SEHNR, CDR2 FQNEAQ (reference sequence). J was trimmed by 5 bases and V by 5 bases; bases with no gene match: 8. CDR3 bases: TGTGCCAGCAGCCGAACCGGGACAGGGGCCGAGACCCAGTACTTC. Its translation is CASSRTGTGAETQYF.

This clone was observed a handful of times. V and J are TRBV10-2 and TRBJ2-2, with 11 bases fitting TRBD1. Germline loops: CDR1 WSHSY, CDR2 SAAADI. Trimming at V came to 6 bases and at J to 7 bases, leaving 7 bases not matched to a gene. The CDR3 covers 15 residues. CDR3: CASRTGTGGDGELFF. The CDR3 DNA reads as TGCGCCAGCAGAACCGGGACAGGGGGTGACGGGGAGCTGTTTTTT.

The chain links TRBV27 to TRBJ1-4; 7 bases match TRBD1. The CDR3 is 17 amino acids. The junction had 13 bases not matched to a gene; V was cut back by 8 bases and J by 1 base. Germline-derived CDR1 and CDR2 are MNHEY and SMNVEV (reference sequence). The chain's CDR3 is CASGDLGGGITNEKLFF. In DNA, the CDR3 is TGTGCCAGCGGCGACCTAGGGGGCGGCATAACTAATGAAAAACTGTTTTTT.

V is TRBV5-1 and J is TRBJ2-1; D remains unclear. The germline V gene has CDR1 SGHRS and CDR2 YFSETQ. V was trimmed by 7 bases and J by 1 base, leaving 12 bases between them. The CDR3 has 14 residues. CDR3 in DNA: TGCGCCAGCCGACGCGAGACATCCTACAATGAGCAGTTCTTC. It specifies CASRRETSYNEQFF.

The V call is TRBV3-1 (or the pseudogene TRBV3-2), the J call TRBJ2-7, with D unclear. The V gene lost 3 bases and the J gene lost 8 bases, with 8 bases spanning the gap. The germline V gene has CDR1 LGHDT and CDR2 YNNKEL (reference sequence). CDR3 length equals 11 residues. CDR3 sequence: CASSQMGKQYF. DNA of the CDR3: TGTGCCAGCAGCCAGATGGGCAAGCAGTACTTC.

J is TRBJ1-2 and V is TRBV29-1, with a weak D call TRBD1 (6 bases). V was trimmed by 3 bases and J by 5 bases, leaving 10 bases between them. The CDR3 is 12 residues long. Germline V gene data show CDR1 as SQVTM and CDR2 as ANQGSEA. For the CDR3, the DNA is TGCAGCGTTGACGGACAGTATTATGGCTACACCTTC. Translation: CSVDGQYYGYTF.

The rearrangement joins TRBV3-1 (or the pseudogene TRBV3-2) to TRBJ1-1; TRBD1 aligns across 7 bases. The CDR3 totals 13 residues. Germline CDR1 reads LGHDT; CDR2 reads YNNKEL (reference sequence). V was clipped by 5 bases and J by 2 bases; unmatched bases: 2. The CDR3, as DNA: TGTGCCAGCAGCAGGGGGCCCAACACTGAAGCTTTCTTT. It is translated as CASSRGPNTEAFF.

The J gene is TRBJ2-7, the V gene TRBV5-1, with 10 positions matching TRBD2. From germline, CDR1 is SGHRS and CDR2 YFSETQ. Trimming at V came to 2 bases and at J to 5 bases, leaving 7 bases not matched to a gene. There are 15 residues in the CDR3. The CDR3 protein is CASSLQAGGPNEQYF. The CDR3 nucleotides are TGCGCCAGCAGCTTACAAGCGGGAGGGCCCAACGAGCAGTACTTC.

The genes are TRBV7-2 and TRBJ2-1; 8 bases map to TRBD2. The germline V gene encodes CDR1 SGHTA and CDR2 FQGNSA. Losses at the gene ends were 3 bases for V and 3 bases for J; bases not matched to a gene: 16. This CDR3 is 19 amino acids long. The CDR3 DNA reads as TGTGCCAGCAGCTTTAGTGGAGGCGGCGGGAGGCCCCTCTACAATGAGCAGTTCTTC. Translation: CASSFSGGGGRPLYNEQFF. The full variable domain, its missing parts supplied by reference TRBV7-2 and TRBJ2-1, is GAGVSQSPSNKVTEKGKDVELRCDPISGHTALYWYRQSLGQGLEFLIYFQGNSAPDKSGLPSDRFSAERTGGSVSTLTIQRTQQEDSAVYLCASSFSGGGGRPLYNEQFFGPGTRLTVL.

The rearrangement uses TRBV30 and TRBJ1-6, with D perhaps TRBD1 (6 bases). The CDR3 is made up of 15 amino acids. The germline V and J ends were trimmed by 0 bases and 7 bases, with 13 bases remaining between them. Germline V lookup: CDR1 GTSNPN, CDR2 SVGIG (reference sequence). The CDR3 sequence is CAWSVGDITNSPLHF. In nucleotides, the CDR3 is TGTGCCTGGAGTGTAGGGGACATTACAAATTCACCCCTCCACTTT. Looking up the rest from reference TRBV30 and TRBJ1-6 gives the full variable domain: SQTIHQWPATLVQPVGSPLSLECTVEGTSNPNLYWYRQAAGRGLQLLFYSVGIGQISSEVPQNLSASRPQDRQFILSSKKLLLSDSGFYLCAWSVGDITNSPLHFGNGTRLTVT.